This TCR beta chain was captured by sequencing in a study of beta chain features in type 1 diabetes. Points from the study as a whole: When Type 1 diabetes patients were examined, their TCRB CDR3s proved moderately but significantly shorter in all four CD4+ subsets.

As for this clone: Its antigen is as yet unknown.

Expressed TCRB transcripts were sequenced because the isolated RNA had all been reverse transcribed beforehand. The data were produced by immunoSEQ multiplex PCR, yet TCRdb's version contains in-frame clones alone and is incomplete. The sample yields some 660,000 clones, more than 12% seen once. CDR1 is SGDLS, CDR2 YYNGEE, per germline. V was clipped by 3 bases and J by 2 bases, with 10 bases between them. This CDR3 comprises 14 residues. The rearrangement links TRBV9 to TRBJ2-3; weak D call: TRBD1 (6 bases). This clonotype originated in a man aged 18 to 29 with type 1 diabetes. Sequenced sample: naive CD4+ T cells from blood. The CDR3 region has the DNA TGTGCCAGCAGCGCGACAGGCCCCACAGATACGCAGTATTTT. Translating gives CASSATGPTDTQYF.